This TCR beta chain was found in a study of post-analysis software for immune sequencing data. Whole-study context: Recorded disease courses covered relapsing-remitting, secondary progressive and progressive-relapsing multiple sclerosis. Some patients had no subtype annotation.

Included in the TCR beta cDNA libraries were unique molecular identifiers. Some 500,000 cDNA molecules were recovered from an input of 1 to 10 million T cells. TCRdb itself ran the PCR reads through MiXCR, one entry per CDR3 protein. There are roughly 400,000 distinct CDR3 sequences in the sample; less than 40% occur only once, and 7.5% to 8.5% lies in the top ten. This clonotype was picked up a small number of times. The sequence was obtained from a girl aged 2 to 9 with multiple sclerosis. The sample was blood.

The CDR3: CASSYSGREFGNEQFF. DNA for the CDR3: TGTGCCAGCAGTTACTCGGGTCGGGAGTTCGGCAATGAGCAGTTCTTC. The chain has TRBV6-2 or TRBV6-3 and TRBJ2-1, with a weak D call TRBD2 (6 bases). V was shortened by 0 bases and J by 6 bases, with 15 bases between the two germline ends. Per germline, CDR1 MNHEY and CDR2 SVGEGT. The length of the CDR3 is 16 residues.